The rows below give T cell receptor beta chains drawn from one sample of a study of a mutant IDH1 vaccine in newly diagnosed glioma. Generated by immunoSEQ multiplex PCR, the TCRdb table keeps only in-frame clones and is missing some. The sample carries about 110,000 clones, 85% to 90% recorded once. Which antigens these TCRs recognize remains unknown. The input for sequencing was PBMCs, taken from a glioma patient whose treatment included an IDH1 peptide vaccine. Receptors were obtained from a woman aged 50 to 65 with glioma. The CDR3 runs from the conserved cysteine through the conserved F or W. A D gene is named only where the DNA matches it firmly. Rows may omit the clone size; those that give it use once, few, many or a size class.

TRBD2,17,TRBV7-3,NA,TRBJ2-1,TGTGCCAGCAGCTCCCGCCAACTGGCGGGAGGGAGGGATGAGCAGTTCTTC,CASSSRQLAGGRDEQFF
TRBD1,14,TRBV25-1,NA,TRBJ2-1,TGTGCCAGCAGTCACCGGGACAGCCGCCAGGAGCAGTTCTTC,CASSHRDSRQEQFF
NA,9,TRBV5-1,NA,TRBJ1-1,TGCGCCAGCGAAGGAGAAGCTTTCTTT,CASEGEAFF
TRBD2,13,TRBV5-6,NA,TRBJ2-3,TGTGCCAGCAGCTTCGGGGAGGGGGATACGCAGTATTTT,CASSFGEGDTQYF
NA,15,TRBV5-1,NA,TRBJ2-1,TGCGCCAGCAGCTTGGCCGGCCTAGCCGGCAATGAGCAGTTCTTC,CASSLAGLAGNEQFF
NA,15,TRBV5-3,NA,TRBJ2-7,TGTGCCAGCAGCCCGGCCGCAGGGGGGATAAGGGAGCAGTACTTC,CASSPAAGGIREQYF
NA,11,TRBV6-1,NA,TRBJ2-3,TGTGCCAGCAGTGAAGCAGATACGCAGTATTTT,CASSEADTQYF
NA,13,TRBV15,NA,TRBJ2-4,TGTGCCACCGTGTTCTCGGGCGGAAACATTCAGTACTTC,CATVFSGGNIQYF
NA,13,TRBV4-1,NA,TRBJ2-7,TGCGCCAGCAGCTTACAGGCCGGCTACGAGCAGTACTTC,CASSLQAGYEQYF
NA,15,TRBV7-8,NA,TRBJ2-1,TGTGCCAGCAGCTTAGGGGGAGGCCCTTACAATGAGCAGTTCTTC,CASSLGGGPYNEQFF
TRBD1,18,TRBV19,once,TRBJ1-5,TGTGCCAGTAGTGTACGAAAGCCGGGACAGGGGCGCCATCAGCCCCAGCATTTT,CASSVRKPGQGRHQPQHF
TRBD2,16,TRBV7-9,NA,TRBJ2-5,TGTGCCAGCAGCCCTTTACTAGCGGGGGGCGCGGAGACCCAGTACTTC,CASSPLLAGGAETQYF
TRBD2,15,TRBV5-1,once,TRBJ2-5,TGCGCCAGCAGCTTGTATCCTAGCGGGAGTCAGACCCAGTACTTC,CASSLYPSGSQTQYF
NA,14,TRBV7-9,NA,TRBJ2-1,TGTGCCAGCAGCTTACCGGGTTTTCCCGATGAGCAGTTCTTC,CASSLPGFPDEQFF
TRBD1,14,TRBV28,NA,TRBJ1-5,TGTGCCAGCATCCTTACAGGGGGCAATCAGCCCCAGCATTTT,CASILTGGNQPQHF
NA,14,TRBV28,NA,TRBJ2-5,TGTGCCAGCAGTCTCCCAGATGTCCAAGAGACCCAGTACTTC,CASSLPDVQETQYF
NA,13,TRBV11-3,NA,TRBJ2-1,TGTGCCAGCAGTCCGCATTGGGGCAATGAGCAGTTCTTC,CASSPHWGNEQFF
NA,12,TRBV9,once,TRBJ2-2,TGTGCCAGCAGCCCTTACACCGGGGAGCTGTTTTTT,CASSPYTGELFF
TRBD1,18,TRBV10-2,NA,TRBJ1-2,TGCGCCAGCAGTGAGGGCTCAGGGGGCTGGGGACTAGGGTATGGCTACACCTTC,CASSEGSGGWGLGYGYTF
NA,13,TRBV6-1,NA,TRBJ1-2,TGTGCCAGCAGGGAAACAGACAACTATGGCTACACCTTC,CASRETDNYGYTF
NA,12,TRBV6-6,NA,TRBJ1-1,TGTGCCAGCACATCACAGGGCACTGAAGCTTTCTTT,CASTSQGTEAFF
NA,13,TRBV27,NA,TRBJ2-7,TGTGCCAGCAGTTTAGTAGCGGACTACGAGCAGTACTTC,CASSLVADYEQYF
TRBD1,16,TRBV28,NA,TRBJ1-5,TGTGCCAGCAGTCATCCTCGGACAGGGCGCAATCAGCCCCAGCATTTT,CASSHPRTGRNQPQHF
NA,13,TRBV14,NA,TRBJ1-1,TGTGCCAGCAGCCAGATGGTGAACACTGAAGCTTTCTTT,CASSQMVNTEAFF
TRBD1,14,TRBV6-5,NA,TRBJ1-3,TGTGCCACTTTAGAGGGGGCATATGGAAACACCATATATTTT,CATLEGAYGNTIYF
NA,14,TRBV5-8,NA,TRBJ2-4,TGTGCCAGCAGCCCCATGGGGGCCAAAAACATTCAGTACTTC,CASSPMGAKNIQYF
NA,14,TRBV11-1,NA,TRBJ2-6,TGTGCCAGCGGGTACCAAACTGGGGCCAACGTCCTGACTTTC,CASGYQTGANVLTF
NA,15,TRBV10-1,NA,TRBJ2-5,TGCGCCAGCAGTGAGTCGGGAAACGGCTGGCAGACCCAGTACTTC,CASSESGNGWQTQYF
NA,13,TRBV19,NA,TRBJ2-7,TGTGCCAGTAGTCCCGAGCGACGGAACGAGCAGTACTTC,CASSPERRNEQYF
NA,11,TRBV30,NA,TRBJ1-1,TGTGCCTACAGGGTAGTCACTGAAGCTTTCTTT,CAYRVVTEAFF
TRBD2,16,TRBV4-1,NA,TRBJ2-2,TGCGCCAGCAGCCTAGAAGCGGGAGGGAACACCGGGGAGCTGTTTTTT,CASSLEAGGNTGELFF
TRBD2,17,TRBV5-6,NA,TRBJ2-3,TGTGCCAGCAGCTTGGCGTGGGGACTAGCGGGAGGGGATACGCAGTATTTT,CASSLAWGLAGGDTQYF
NA,11,TRBV6-6,NA,TRBJ1-1,TGTGCCAGCAGTTGGCGGACTGAAGCTTTCTTT,CASSWRTEAFF
NA,15,TRBV5-1,NA,TRBJ2-1,TGCGCCAGCAGCTTGGGCCAGGGGACCTACAATGAGCAGTTCTTC,CASSLGQGTYNEQFF
NA,13,TRBV18,NA,TRBJ1-1,TGTGCCAGCTCACCAGGAGTGAACACTGAAGCTTTCTTT,CASSPGVNTEAFF
NA,16,TRBV11-3,once,TRBJ2-1,TGTGCCAGCAGCTCCCGTGGGGCGGGGCCCTACAATGAGCAGTTCTTC,CASSSRGAGPYNEQFF
TRBD1,15,TRBV9,few,TRBJ1-5,TGTGCCAGCAGCGTGGGGGGACAGCCCAATCAGCCCCAGCATTTT,CASSVGGQPNQPQHF
NA,15,TRBV28,NA,TRBJ2-5,TGTGCCAGCAGTCCCCCCCGGCTAGGGGCAGAGACCCAGTACTTC,CASSPPRLGAETQYF
TRBD2,15,TRBV30,once,TRBJ2-1,TGTGCCTGGAGTGGGACTAGCGGGAGACGTGACGAGCAGTTCTTC,CAWSGTSGRRDEQFF
NA,14,TRBV5-1,NA,TRBJ2-1,TGCGCCAGCAGCTCGCGCCCTAGTTTCAATGAGCAGTTCTTC,CASSSRPSFNEQFF
TRBD2,17,TRBV15,once,TRBJ2-5,TGTGCCACCAGCGGATTAGCGGGGGACCGATACCAAGAGACCCAGTACTTC,CATSGLAGDRYQETQYF
TRBD1,16,TRBV5-6,NA,TRBJ1-1,TGTGCCAGCAGCTGGGCAGGGGGGTCGCTGAACACTGAAGCTTTCTTT,CASSWAGGSLNTEAFF
NA,12,TRBV5-1,NA,TRBJ2-7,TGCGCCAGCAGCTTTGGGTCCGACGAGCAGTACTTC,CASSFGSDEQYF
NA,14,TRBV5-4,NA,TRBJ1-4,TGTGCCAGCAGCTTCCGGGACGGTGGTGAAAAACTGTTTTTT,CASSFRDGGEKLFF
NA,17,TRBV4-1,NA,TRBJ1-2,TGCGCCAGCAGCCACGGGGGGGGCGCGTTTGGTAACTATGGCTACACCTTC,CASSHGGGAFGNYGYTF